This TCR beta chain derives from a study of shared clonotypes between healthy human individuals. Study in general: Used for every donor were three CD4 naive, three CD4 memory, two CD8 naive and one CD8 memory plate.

The study ran the assay at deep level. Profiling relied on immunoSEQ multiplex PCR, and the TCRdb table lists in-frame clones only, not all of them. The sample consists of approximately 530,000 clones, 90% to 96% of them appearing once. With 3 bases removed from V and 6 bases from J, the gap between germline ends came to 12 bases. This CDR3 comprises 13 residues. CDR1 and CDR2 (germline): MRHNA, SNTAGT. Whole-study results and caveats: Naive subsets tended to show greater estimated richness than memory subsets.

A word on this clone: Its specificity is unknown.

Input material: naive CD4+ T cells sorted from blood. The subset was: CD45RA+ positively selected. The chain links TRBV6-4 to TRBJ2-7; maybe TRBD1 (5 bases). This clonotype was sampled from a woman aged 25 to 39 in good health. The CDR3, as DNA: TGTGCCAGCAGTGAACAGGTTGGGATCGAGCAGTACTTC. It yields the protein CASSEQVGIEQYF.